The rows below give T cell receptor beta chains drawn from one sample of a study of blood T cell repertoires in COVID-19. The protocol was immunoSEQ multiplex PCR, while the TCRdb copy is restricted to in-frame clones and leaves out a portion. This sample has approximately 350,000 clones; around 91% occur once, and the top ten carry roughly 3.5%. Sequencing used peripheral blood. The receptors stem from a woman aged 18-29 years who had recovered from COVID-19. CDR3s include the opening cysteine and the closing phenylalanine or tryptophan. D genes are given only for firm matches. Where a row states a size, it is once, few, many or the class of an expanded clone; other rows omit it.

j_call | v_call | clone_size | d_call | cdr3_aa | cdr3_nt
TRBJ2-2 | TRBV25-1 | - | TRBD1 | CASTSGTGAPPGTGELFF | TGTGCCAGCACGTCAGGGACAGGAGCTCCACCGGGCACCGGGGAGCTGTTTTTT
TRBJ2-3 | TRBV7-2 | - | - | CASSPRRGDTQYF | TGTGCCAGCAGCCCTAGGAGGGGAGATACGCAGTATTTT
TRBJ1-6 | TRBV27 | - | - | CASTPSGGRGYNSPLHF | TGTGCCAGCACCCCGAGTGGAGGGAGGGGGTATAATTCACCCCTCCACTTT
TRBJ1-2 | TRBV7-8 | - | - | CASSLNPQAALYTF | TGTGCCAGCAGCTTAAACCCCCAGGCAGCTCTCTACACCTTC
TRBJ2-3 | TRBV6-5 | - | - | CASRTTGRTDTQYF | TGTGCCAGCAGAACTACAGGGCGCACAGATACGCAGTATTTT
TRBJ2-2 | TRBV19 | - | TRBD2 | CASSIVAGGANTGELFF | TGTGCCAGTAGTATAGTTGCGGGGGGAGCGAACACCGGGGAGCTGTTTTTT
TRBJ2-2 | TRBV5-1 | - | TRBD2 | CASKVTSGSYTGELFF | TGCGCCAGCAAAGTAACTAGCGGGAGCTACACCGGGGAGCTGTTTTTT
TRBJ1-2 | TRBV6-5 | - | TRBD1 | CASSYSGQAYYGYTF | TGTGCCAGCAGTTACTCGGGACAGGCATACTATGGCTACACCTTC
TRBJ2-2 | TRBV11-3 | - | TRBD2 | CASTTSEKSNTGELFF | TGTGCCAGCACAACTAGCGAGAAATCGAACACCGGGGAGCTGTTTTTT
TRBJ2-1 | TRBV6-4 | - | TRBD2 | CASSATGLAAYNEQFF | TGTGCCAGCAGTGCTACGGGACTAGCGGCCTACAATGAGCAGTTCTTC
TRBJ1-2 | TRBV28 | - | - | CATPNEGNYGYTF | TGTGCCACTCCTAACGAGGGTAACTATGGCTACACCTTC
TRBJ1-2 | TRBV5-4 | - | - | CASSSGVGGYTF | TGTGCCAGCAGTTCAGGGGTAGGGGGCTACACCTTC
TRBJ2-3 | TRBV2 | - | TRBD2 | CASSKTSGLAKDTQYF | TGTGCCAGCAGTAAAACTTCGGGACTAGCCAAAGATACGCAGTATTTT
TRBJ1-6 | TRBV6-5 | - | - | CASSSRPGGDSPLHF | TGTGCCAGCAGTAGCCGCCCGGGGGGTGACTCACCCCTCCACTTT
TRBJ1-5 | TRBV7-9 | - | TRBD1 | CASSLSGTGQPQHF | TGTGCCAGCAGCTTATCTGGGACAGGACAGCCCCAGCATTTT
TRBJ1-5 | TRBV7-8 | few | - | CASGWGDQPQHF | TGTGCCAGCGGGTGGGGGGATCAGCCCCAGCATTTT
TRBJ2-4 | TRBV12-5 | - | TRBD1 | CASGWGGTGDSKNIQYF | TGTGCTAGTGGTTGGGGGGGGACAGGGGATTCCAAAAACATTCAGTACTTC
TRBJ2-2 | TRBV6-2/TRBV6-3 | - | - | CASSYSHSYTGELFF | TGTGCCAGCAGTTACTCTCACAGTTACACCGGGGAGCTGTTTTTT
TRBJ2-5 | TRBV19 | - | TRBD1 | CASSMRAGGANQETQYF | TGTGCCAGTAGTATGAGGGCAGGGGGCGCGAACCAAGAGACCCAGTACTTC
TRBJ1-1 | TRBV11-3 | - | - | CASSLARGTEAFF | TGTGCCAGCAGCTTAGCCCGGGGCACTGAAGCTTTCTTT
TRBJ2-2 | TRBV3-1/TRBV3-2 | - | TRBD2 | CASSQERLAGGRTGELFF | TGTGCCAGCAGCCAAGAACGACTAGCGGGAGGGAGGACCGGGGAGCTGTTTTTT
TRBJ2-3 | TRBV4-1 | - | TRBD2 | CASSQDWGLAGVSGTQYF | TGCGCCAGCAGCCAAGACTGGGGACTAGCGGGAGTGTCGGGTACGCAGTATTTT
TRBJ1-1 | TRBV12-5 | - | - | CASGFRGNTEAFF | TGTGCTAGTGGTTTCCGGGGGAACACTGAAGCTTTCTTT
TRBJ2-1 | TRBV24-1 | - | - | CATSDSLVTDGDYNEQFF | TGTGCCACCAGTGATTCACTAGTGACGGACGGAGACTACAATGAGCAGTTCTTC
TRBJ2-1 | TRBV19 | - | TRBD2 | CASSPTPSGSYNEQFF | TGTGCCAGTAGTCCCACCCCTAGCGGGAGTTACAATGAGCAGTTCTTC
TRBJ2-4 | TRBV10-2 | - | - | CASSEAVNRLPESAKNIQYF | TGCGCCAGCAGTGAAGCGGTTAACCGGCTGCCCGAATCGGCCAAAAACATTCAGTACTTC
TRBJ2-1 | TRBV2 | - | - | CASSEMLARNEQFF | TGTGCCAGCAGTGAAATGCTAGCTAGGAATGAGCAGTTCTTC
TRBJ1-2 | TRBV5-6 | - | - | CASSWGLGATFF | -
TRBJ2-3 | TRBV5-1 | - | TRBD1 | CASSRGTGATDTQYF | TGCGCCAGCAGCAGGGGGACAGGAGCGACAGATACGCAGTATTTT